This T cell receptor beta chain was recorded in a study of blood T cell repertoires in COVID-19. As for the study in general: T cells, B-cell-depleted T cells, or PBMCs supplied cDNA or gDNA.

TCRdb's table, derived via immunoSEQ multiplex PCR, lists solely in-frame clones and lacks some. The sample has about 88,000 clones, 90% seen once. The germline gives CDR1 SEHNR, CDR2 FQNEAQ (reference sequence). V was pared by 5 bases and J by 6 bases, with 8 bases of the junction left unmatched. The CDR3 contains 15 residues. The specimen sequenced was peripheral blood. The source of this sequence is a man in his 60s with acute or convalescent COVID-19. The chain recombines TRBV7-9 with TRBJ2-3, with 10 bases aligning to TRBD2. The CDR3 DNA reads TGTGCCAGCAGCCCGGATGGAGCGGGAGGGGATACGCAGTATTTT. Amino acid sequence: CASSPDGAGGDTQYF.